The 8 T cell receptor beta chains listed next were all sequenced from one sample in a study of OX40 agonist ivuxolimab in advanced cancers. Profiling relied on immunoSEQ multiplex PCR, and the TCRdb table lists in-frame clones only, not all of them. The table lists approximately 74,000 clones, approximately 92% of them singletons. Sequenced material: CD4+ or CD8+ T cells sorted from blood, taken in a trial of the OX40 agonist ivuxolimab. The origin of the receptors is an adult with an advanced solid tumor such as melanoma, head and neck, liver or kidney cancer.

The J gene is TRBJ2-7, the V gene TRBV21-1. TRBV21-1 is a recognized pseudogene. The CDR3 contains 12 residues. This chain's CDR3 is CASSHWDPGQYF. DNA for the CDR3: TGTGCCAGCAGCCATTGGGACCCGGGCCAGTACTTC.

V and J are TRBV27 and TRBJ2-1; 12 nucleotides align to TRBD2. V dropped 1 base and J dropped 6; count of bases not matched to a gene: 13. The CDR3 extends over 19 amino acids. From germline, CDR1 is MNHEY and CDR2 SMNVEV (reference sequence). Here the CDR3 DNA reads TGTGCCAGCAGTTTATATCCCAGGACTAGCGGGACGTGGGGCAATGAGCAGTTCTTC. This translates into CASSLYPRTSGTWGNEQFF.

The rearrangement joins TRBV25-1 to TRBJ1-1, with 8 bases matching TRBD1. In germline, CDR1 is MGHDK, CDR2 SYGVNS. V gave up 2 bases and J gave up 3 bases; unmatched junction bases: 5. The CDR3 totals 15 residues. The CDR3 loop reads CASSEAGGRDTEAFF. The CDR3 nucleotides are TGTGCCAGCAGTGAAGCAGGGGGCCGGGACACTGAAGCTTTCTTT.

The V call is TRBV4-3, the J call TRBJ2-2; D remains unclear. Trimming shortened V by 0 bases and J by 4 bases, and 9 bases separated the two germline ends. Looked up from germline, CDR1 is LGHNA and CDR2 is YSLEER. The length of the CDR3 is 15 residues. The CDR3 DNA sequence: TGCGCCAGCAGCCAAGATCGGCTAGTCACCGGGGAGCTGTTTTTT. It is translated as CASSQDRLVTGELFF.

The CDR3 here is CASSPLGTGGYNEQFF. The CDR3 DNA reads as TGTGCCAGCTCACCACTCGGGACAGGGGGCTACAATGAGCAGTTCTTC. The chain has TRBV18 and TRBJ2-1, with 11 bases that match TRBD1. This CDR3 spans 16 amino acids. CDR1 and CDR2 from the germline V gene are KGHSH and LQKENI. V lost 1 base, J lost 3 bases, and 2 bases stayed unmatched. Using reference TRBV18 and TRBJ2-1 for the parts outside the CDR3, the full variable domain is NAGVMQNPRHLVRRRGQEARLRCSPMKGHSHVYWYRQLPEEGLKFMVYLQKENIIDESGMPKERFSAEFPKEGPSILRIQQVVRGDSAAYFCASSPLGTGGYNEQFFGPGTRLTVL.

This chain joins TRBV6-5 and TRBJ2-3; D remains unclear. The CDR3 length is 11 residues. V lost 5 bases and J 2 bases, leaving 2 bases between the germline ends. Looked up from germline, CDR1 is MNHEY and CDR2 is SVGAGI. The DNA for the CDR3 is TGTGCCAGCAGTGACACAGATACGCAGTATTTT. This sequence encodes CASSDTDTQYF.

The rearrangement links TRBV4-3 to TRBJ2-3; TRBD2 agrees at 15 bases. V lost 1 base, J lost 14 bases, and 13 bases stayed unmatched. The CDR3 is 17 residues long. The V gene's germline CDR1 is LGHNA and CDR2 YSLEER. This CDR3 is CASSQGSAGTSGRFPYF. CDR3 DNA sequence: TGCGCCAGCAGCCAAGGGTCCGCCGGGACTAGCGGGAGGTTCCCGTATTTT.

The chain employs TRBV5-5 and TRBJ2-7; 11 bases align to TRBD2. The J segment lost 4 bases and the V segment lost 4 bases, leaving 4 bases of the junction unmatched. The CDR3 extends over 14 amino acids. Germline CDR1 is SGHKS and CDR2 is YYEKEE (reference sequence). CDR3 sequence reads: CASSIAGGIYEQYF. CDR3 DNA: TGTGCCAGCAGCATAGCGGGAGGGATTTACGAGCAGTACTTC. The whole variable domain, filled in from reference TRBV5-5 and TRBJ2-7, reads DAGVTQSPTHLIKTRGQQVTLRCSPISGHKSVSWYQQVLGQGPQFIFQYYEKEERGRGNFPDRFSARQFPNYSSELNVNALLLGDSALYLCASSIAGGIYEQYFGPGTRLTVT.